These 20 T cell receptor beta chains were all obtained from the same sample, sequenced in a study of response to subunit inactivated influenza vaccine. Each CDR3 protein gets one entry after TCRdb re-called the RT-PCR reads with MiXCR. The profile shows roughly 290,000 distinct CDR3 sequences, about a fifth of them singletons. Sample: PBMCs from blood, taken less than 22 months after vaccination. The receptors derive from a man aged 45-69 years who received an inactivated influenza vaccine.

The chain is built from TRBV20-1 and TRBJ2-7; a weak D match, TRBD2 (6 bases). The V gene's germline CDR1 is DFQATT and CDR2 SNEGSKA (reference sequence). The CDR3 spans 15 residues. V was cut by 0 bases and J by 2 bases, with 14 bases left in between. The DNA of the CDR3 is TGCAGTGCTAGAGATCGTCGAGGGACTCCCTACGAGCAGTACTTC. It is translated as CSARDRRGTPYEQYF.

The CDR3 nucleotides read TGTGCCAGTAGTGTACAGACAACTCAAAATGAAAAACTGTTTTTT. Protein product: CASSVQTTQNEKLFF. The rearrangement uses TRBV19 and TRBJ1-4; D call uncertain. Germline V gene lookup returns CDR1 LNHDA and CDR2 SQIVND (reference sequence). The CDR3 runs 15 residues. Trimming stripped 5 bases from V and 5 bases from J, with 15 bases between.

This clonotype has only a few counts. This sequence joins TRBV20-1 and TRBJ2-1; 8 nucleotides line up with TRBD2. Trimming at V came to 6 bases and at J to 1 base, leaving 17 bases not matched to a gene. CDR3 size: 18 residues. CDR1 and CDR2 from the germline V gene are DFQATT and SNEGSKA (reference sequence). The chain's CDR3 is CSANRFAWTSPSYNEQFF. The CDR3 coding sequence is TGCAGTGCCAACCGTTTTGCTTGGACTAGCCCTTCCTACAATGAGCAGTTCTTC.

The rearrangement joins TRBV12-3 or TRBV12-4 to TRBJ1-5; possible D gene TRBD1, 5 bases. The CDR3 contains 15 residues. V was cut by 2 bases and J by 4 bases, with 12 bases left in between. CDR3 loop: CASSLRDRRNQPQHF. CDR3 sequence (DNA): TGTGCCAGCAGTTTACGGGACCGAAGGAATCAGCCCCAGCATTTT.

This clonotype was seen a few times. The chain combines TRBV12-3 or TRBV12-4 with TRBJ1-5, with D possibly being TRBD1 (5 bases). V lost 3 bases and J 4 bases, leaving 16 bases between the germline ends. CDR3 length equals 16 residues. The CDR3, as DNA: TGTGCCAGCAGTTTGGTAACAGGAAATGGAAATCAGCCCCAGCATTTT. Its protein is CASSLVTGNGNQPQHF.

There are a few counts of this clonotype. As DNA, the CDR3 is TGTGCCAGCAGTTCCCCTTACAAGGTCGGGGGGTACGAGCAGTACTTC. Its translation is CASSSPYKVGGYEQYF. The V gene is TRBV12-3 or TRBV12-4, the J gene TRBJ2-7, with TRBD2 matching over 7 bases. Germline trimming cut 4 bases from V and 4 bases from J; bases unmatched to any gene: 13. The CDR3 runs to 16 residues.

This clonotype was observed at least ten times. The chain joins TRBV4-3 to TRBJ1-1; D gene uncertain. The germline V and J ends were trimmed by 0 bases and 1 base, with 9 bases remaining between them. Germline V gene data show CDR1 as LGHNA and CDR2 as YSLEER. The CDR3 runs 15 residues. CDR3 protein: CASSQETHQNTEAFF. The CDR3 DNA reads TGCGCCAGCAGCCAAGAGACCCACCAGAACACTGAAGCTTTCTTT.

This clonotype was seen a handful of times. The gene calls are TRBV6-2 or TRBV6-3 and TRBJ1-2; possibly TRBD1 for D (5 bases). Trimming left V 4 bases short and J 2 bases short, with 8 bases between. CDR3 size: 13 residues. The germline V gene has CDR1 MNHEY and CDR2 SVGEGT. CDR3 loop: CASSFQGNYGYTF. The CDR3 nucleotides read TGTGCCAGCAGTTTTCAGGGAAACTATGGCTACACCTTC.

This clonotype was detected only a few times. The CDR3 loop is CASSQSRDKTTNEKLFF. The CDR3 nucleotides read TGTGCCAGCAGCCAATCCCGGGATAAAACAACTAATGAAAAACTGTTTTTT. This rearrangement joins TRBV4-2 to TRBJ1-4; D gene unclear. CDR1 is LGHNA, CDR2 YNFKEQ, per germline. V shed 2 bases and J shed 0 bases, with 13 bases lying between them. This CDR3 is built from 17 residues.

The chain recombines TRBV20-1 with TRBJ1-1; TRBD1 matches 7 bases. CDR3 length equals 12 residues. CDR1 and CDR2 (germline): DFQATT, SNEGSKA (reference sequence). The CDR3 DNA sequence: TGCAGCCCCTATGACAGGGACACTGAAGCTTTCTTT. It encodes CSPYDRDTEAFF.

CDR3 region: CASSAGLAGSDTQYF. The CDR3 DNA sequence: TGTGCCAGCAGCGCGGGACTAGCGGGATCCGATACGCAGTATTTT. This chain links TRBV7-3 with TRBJ2-3, with 13 bases aligning to TRBD2. The CDR3 length is 15 residues. The trim removed 5 bases at V and 6 bases at J, leaving 5 bases unmatched. Germline assignment: CDR1 SGHTA and CDR2 FQGTGA.

This clonotype showed up just a few times. CDR3 DNA: TGCAGTGCTAGGGACAGGGGGGTTTATGGCTACACCTTC. This sequence encodes CSARDRGVYGYTF. This chain joins TRBV20-1 and TRBJ1-2, with 10 bases lining up with TRBD1. CDR1 and CDR2 (germline): DFQATT, SNEGSKA (reference sequence). J gave up 5 bases and V 3 bases, and 3 bases lay outside the gene matches. CDR3 length: 13 amino acids.

The chain joins TRBV12-3 or TRBV12-4 to TRBJ1-5; D ambiguous. V dropped 4 bases and J dropped 10 bases, with 17 bases sitting between them. This CDR3 region has 14 residues. The CDR3 protein is CASSYQSRVRPQHF. Written as DNA, the CDR3 is TGTGCCAGCAGTTACCAATCCCGGGTTAGACCCCAGCATTTT.

This sequence joins TRBV14 and TRBJ2-1; D not resolved. The CDR3 covers 12 residues. Germline V gives CDR1 SGHDN, CDR2 FVKESK. Trimming took off 0 bases at V and 8 bases at J, with 5 bases between the two ends. CDR3 DNA sequence: TGTGCCAGCAGCCAAGAGTTACATGAGCAGTTCTTC. This translates into CASSQELHEQFF.

The J gene is TRBJ2-5, the V gene TRBV25-1; D not certain. The length of the CDR3 is 15 residues. Germline V gene lookup returns CDR1 MGHDK and CDR2 SYGVNS. The V and J ends lost 4 bases and 3 bases respectively, with 15 bases between them. The CDR3, as DNA: TGTGCCAGCAGTGGTACGAATCTGGGGAAAGAGACCCAGTACTTC. Translating it yields CASSGTNLGKETQYF.

This clonotype has just a few counts. CDR3 DNA sequence: TGTGCCATCAGTGGGTCCGAGAGCAATCAGCCCCAGCATTTT. Protein product: CAISGSESNQPQHF. This chain uses TRBV10-3 with TRBJ1-5; no clear D. Per germline, CDR1 ENHRY and CDR2 SYGVKD. This CDR3 is built from 14 residues. The ends were cut back, 4 bases at V and 1 base at J, with 8 bases in the middle.

The chain is built from TRBV6-5 and TRBJ1-1, with D maybe TRBD1 (5 bases). The CDR3 spans 16 residues. Trimming left V 0 bases short and J 1 base short, with 12 bases between. Germline assignment: CDR1 MNHEY and CDR2 SVGAGI. The CDR3 region is CASSYSISQGNTEAFF. CDR3 sequence (DNA): TGTGCCAGCAGTTACTCGATAAGTCAGGGGAACACTGAAGCTTTCTTT.

The V and J genes are TRBV4-3 and TRBJ2-5, with TRBD2 matching over 8 bases. Looked up from germline, CDR1 is LGHNA and CDR2 is YSLEER. The length of the CDR3 is 15 residues. The ends lost 3 bases at V and 5 bases at J; junction bases unmatched: 8. Here the CDR3 DNA reads TGCGCCAGCAGCCAGGGTAGCGGGACCGGGGAGACCCAGTACTTC. Translating gives CASSQGSGTGETQYF.

This clonotype was observed a few times. V usage is TRBV20-1 and J usage is TRBJ1-1, with D possibly TRBD1 on 5 matching bases. This CDR3 has 13 residues. Trimming cost V 5 bases and J 4 bases, with 14 bases left between them. The germline CDR1 and CDR2 sequences are DFQATT and SNEGSKA (reference sequence). The CDR3 reads CSAGHSWGTEAFF. The DNA of the CDR3 is TGCAGTGCTGGACACAGTTGGGGCACTGAAGCTTTCTTT.

The chain uses TRBV4-1 and TRBJ2-3; D is unclear. The CDR3 has 14 residues. V was shortened by 0 bases and J by 4 bases, with 8 bases between the two germline ends. The germline V gene has CDR1 MGHRA and CDR2 YSYEKL. In nucleotides, the CDR3 is TGCGCCAGCAGCCAAGAGTTAGTCTCAGATACGCAGTATTTT. This translates into CASSQELVSDTQYF.